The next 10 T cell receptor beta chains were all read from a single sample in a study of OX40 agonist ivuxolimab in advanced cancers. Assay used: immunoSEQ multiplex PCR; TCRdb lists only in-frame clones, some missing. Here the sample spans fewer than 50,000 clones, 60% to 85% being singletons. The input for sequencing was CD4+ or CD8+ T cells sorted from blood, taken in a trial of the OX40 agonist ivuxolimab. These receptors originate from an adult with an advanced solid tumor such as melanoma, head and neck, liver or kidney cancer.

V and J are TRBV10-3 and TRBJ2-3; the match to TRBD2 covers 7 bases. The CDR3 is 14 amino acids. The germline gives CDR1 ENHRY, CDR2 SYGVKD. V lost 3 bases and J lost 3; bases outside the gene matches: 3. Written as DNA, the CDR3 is TGTGCCATCAGTGACGGCGGGAGAACAGATACGCAGTATTTT. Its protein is CAISDGGRTDTQYF.

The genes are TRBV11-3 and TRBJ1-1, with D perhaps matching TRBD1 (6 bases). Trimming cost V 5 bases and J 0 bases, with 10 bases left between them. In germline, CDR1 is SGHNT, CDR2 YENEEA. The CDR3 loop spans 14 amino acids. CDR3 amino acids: CASSPGQLNTEAFF. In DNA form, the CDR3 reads TGTGCCAGCAGCCCCGGACAGTTGAACACTGAAGCTTTCTTT.

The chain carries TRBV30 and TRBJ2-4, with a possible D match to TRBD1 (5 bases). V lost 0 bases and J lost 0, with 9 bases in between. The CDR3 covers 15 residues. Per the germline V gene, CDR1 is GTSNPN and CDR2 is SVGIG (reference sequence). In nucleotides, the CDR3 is TGTGCCTGGAGTGTTAGGGGTCTAGCCAAAAACATTCAGTACTTC. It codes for CAWSVRGLAKNIQYF.

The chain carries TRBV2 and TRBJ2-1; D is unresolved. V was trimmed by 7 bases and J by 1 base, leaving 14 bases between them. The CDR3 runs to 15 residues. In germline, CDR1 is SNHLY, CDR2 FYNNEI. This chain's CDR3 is CASTDDLGSYNEQFF. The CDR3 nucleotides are TGTGCCAGCACTGACGACCTGGGATCCTACAATGAGCAGTTCTTC.

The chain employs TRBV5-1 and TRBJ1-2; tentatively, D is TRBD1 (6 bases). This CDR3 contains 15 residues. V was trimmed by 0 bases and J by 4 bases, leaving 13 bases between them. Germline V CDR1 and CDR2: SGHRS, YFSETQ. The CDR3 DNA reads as TGCGCCAGCAGCTTGGCGGGAACACAGGGCTATGGCTACACCTTC. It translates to CASSLAGTQGYGYTF.

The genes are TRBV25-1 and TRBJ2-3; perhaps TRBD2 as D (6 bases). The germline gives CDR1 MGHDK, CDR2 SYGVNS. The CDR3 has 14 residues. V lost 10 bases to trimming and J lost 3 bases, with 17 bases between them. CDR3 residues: CATLKEGLTDTQYF. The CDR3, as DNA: TGTGCCACCCTAAAGGAGGGACTTACAGATACGCAGTATTTT.

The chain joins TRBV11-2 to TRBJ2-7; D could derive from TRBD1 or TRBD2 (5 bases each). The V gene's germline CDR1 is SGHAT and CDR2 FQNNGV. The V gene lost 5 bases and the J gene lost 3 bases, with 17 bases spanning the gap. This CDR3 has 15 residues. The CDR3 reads CASSPSGALIYEQYF. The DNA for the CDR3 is TGTGCCAGCAGCCCCTCCGGGGCGCTTATCTACGAGCAGTACTTC.

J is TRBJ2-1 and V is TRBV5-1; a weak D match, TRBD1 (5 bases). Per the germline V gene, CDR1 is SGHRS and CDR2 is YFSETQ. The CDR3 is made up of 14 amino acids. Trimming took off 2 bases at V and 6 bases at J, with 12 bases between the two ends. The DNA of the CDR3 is TGCGCCAGCAGCTTCAACACTGGGGCCAATGAGCAGTTCTTC. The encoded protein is CASSFNTGANEQFF.

CDR3 in amino acids: CASSFSSADSAGTQYF. The CDR3 DNA sequence: TGCGCCAGCAGCTTCTCTAGCGCGGACTCCGCAGGGACCCAGTACTTC. The V and J genes are TRBV5-1 and TRBJ2-5, with TRBD2 as a possible D gene (6 bases). The germline CDR1 and CDR2 sequences are SGHRS and YFSETQ. V was clipped by 2 bases and J by 7 bases, with 21 bases between them. The CDR3 is 16 residues long.

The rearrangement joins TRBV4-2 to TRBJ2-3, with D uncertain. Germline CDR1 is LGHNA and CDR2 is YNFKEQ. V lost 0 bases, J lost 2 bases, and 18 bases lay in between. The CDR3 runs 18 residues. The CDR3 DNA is TGTGCCAGCAGCCAAGATGGACCGGCTATACGAGCCACAGATACGCAGTATTTT. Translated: CASSQDGPAIRATDTQYF.